A single sample gave rise to the 25 T cell receptor beta chains below, sequenced in a study of cytotoxic CD8 clonotypes in ibrutinib-treated CLL. Assay: immunoSEQ multiplex PCR; the TCRdb copy retains only in-frame clones and omits some. The repertoire holds almost 250,000 clones, with 70% as singletons. Specimen: PBMCs, collected after 24 months of ibrutinib treatment. All receptors come from a human donor with chronic lymphocytic leukemia.

The chain is built from TRBV5-4 and TRBJ2-3; tentatively, D is TRBD1 or TRBD2 (5 bases each). Germline values: CDR1 SGHNT, CDR2 YYREEE (reference sequence). V gave up 0 bases and J gave up 1 base, with 12 bases separating them. The CDR3 extends over 16 amino acids. Here the CDR3 reads CASSLGGSTRTDTQYF. As DNA, the CDR3 is TGTGCCAGCAGCTTGGGGGGGAGCACTCGCACAGATACGCAGTATTTT.

This clone was detected only once. J is TRBJ2-7 and V is TRBV28; possible D gene TRBD1, 5 bases. The CDR3 sequence is 12 residues long. Deletions cut 8 bases from V and 0 bases from J, with 8 bases between. The germline gives CDR1 MDHEN, CDR2 SYDVKM. The CDR3 region is CASSQGSYEQYF. The DNA of the CDR3 is TGTGCCAGCTCGCAGGGCTCCTACGAGCAGTACTTC.

V usage is TRBV11-3 and J usage is TRBJ2-7, with 10 bases matching TRBD1. This CDR3 comprises 15 residues. The germline gives CDR1 SGHNT, CDR2 YENEEA. V shed 5 bases and J 4 bases; nucleotides not matched to a gene: 8. CDR3 DNA sequence: TGTGCCAGCAGCAAGACGACAGGGGGCCATTACGAGCAGTACTTC. Translation gives CASSKTTGGHYEQYF.

The chain recombines TRBV30 with TRBJ1-2; no clear D gene. V was shortened by 0 bases and J by 8 bases, with 10 bases between the two germline ends. The CDR3 runs 12 residues. Germline CDR1 GTSNPN, CDR2 SVGIG (reference sequence). The CDR3 loop reads CAWSVDPAGYTF. In DNA, the CDR3 is TGTGCCTGGAGTGTAGACCCCGCAGGCTACACCTTC.

The CDR3 bases are TGTGCCAGCAGCCAACACATGAACACTGAAGCTTTCTTT. This encodes CASSQHMNTEAFF. The chain has TRBV9 and TRBJ1-1; D is unclear. Trimming took off 4 bases at V and 0 bases at J, with 7 bases between the two ends. This CDR3 region has 13 residues. Germline lookup yields CDR1 SGDLS and CDR2 YYNGEE.

The V call is TRBV6-1, the J call TRBJ1-1; D unclear. Trimming took 5 bases from V and 5 from J, leaving 6 bases between them. The length of the CDR3 is 11 residues. Germline loops: CDR1 MNHNS, CDR2 SASEGT. The CDR3: CASSPWTEAFF. CDR3 nucleotides: TGTGCCAGCAGTCCGTGGACTGAAGCTTTCTTT.

This rearrangement joins TRBV2 to TRBJ1-3, with D possibly TRBD1 on 6 matching bases. V was trimmed by 7 bases and J by 3 bases, leaving 16 bases between them. Germline V gene data show CDR1 as SNHLY and CDR2 as FYNNEI. The CDR3 covers 15 residues. The CDR3 sequence: CASTFGGRVGNTIYF. In nucleotides, the CDR3 is TGTGCCAGCACTTTCGGGGGCAGGGTTGGAAACACCATATATTTT.

The V and J genes are TRBV9 and TRBJ2-7; 10 bases line up with TRBD1. Germline CDR1 SGDLS, CDR2 YYNGEE. The junction had 3 bases not matched to a gene; V was cut back by 3 bases and J by 6 bases. The CDR3 extends over 13 amino acids. CDR3 nucleotide sequence: TGTGCCAGCAGCGGCGGGACAGGGGTCGAGCAGTACTTC. Its translation: CASSGGTGVEQYF.

The rearrangement joins TRBV7-8 to TRBJ2-3; TRBD1 matches 8 bases. Germline lookup yields CDR1 SGHVS and CDR2 FQNEAQ. After removal of 4 bases from V and 14 bases from J, the junction contained 5 bases not matched to a gene. CDR3 length: 11 amino acids. CDR3 amino acids: CASSSGGQAYF. The CDR3 DNA follows: TGTGCCAGCAGCTCAGGGGGACAGGCGTATTTT.

This clone was detected a few times. This chain joins TRBV12-5 and TRBJ2-7, with 9 nucleotides matching TRBD2. The length of the CDR3 is 14 residues. Germline V gene sequence: CDR1 LGHNT, CDR2 FRNRAP. Germline trimming cut 1 base from V and 4 bases from J; bases unmatched to any gene: 2. The CDR3 region is CASGLGGLAYEQYF. The CDR3 nucleotides are TGTGCTAGTGGTTTGGGCGGACTAGCGTACGAGCAGTACTTC.

The V call is TRBV6-6, the J call TRBJ2-7; 9 nucleotides agree with TRBD1. The CDR3 runs 15 residues. Per the germline V gene, CDR1 is MNHNY and CDR2 is SVGAGI (reference sequence). The V gene end was trimmed by 5 bases and the J gene end by 3 bases; junction bases not matched to a gene: 8. This chain's CDR3 is CASSNSGTGYYEQYF. The CDR3 nucleotides read TGTGCCAGCAGTAATTCCGGGACAGGGTACTACGAGCAGTACTTC.

This clone has just a few counts. The gene calls are TRBV27 and TRBJ1-5; maybe TRBD1 (5 bases). The V end lost 8 bases, the J end lost 7 bases, and 15 bases lay between the germline ends. The germline gives CDR1 MNHEY, CDR2 SMNVEV (reference sequence). The CDR3 is made up of 13 amino acids. The CDR3 loop reads CASAGTGQQPQHF. CDR3 coding DNA: TGTGCCAGCGCGGGAACAGGACAACAGCCCCAGCATTTT.

V is TRBV5-4 and J is TRBJ2-1; D may be TRBD1 (5 bases). Germline CDR1 is SGHNT and CDR2 is YYREEE (reference sequence). The length of the CDR3 is 15 residues. The germline V and J ends were trimmed by 3 bases and 4 bases, with 14 bases remaining between them. The CDR3 here is CASSSQGLSYNEQFF. CDR3 DNA sequence: TGTGCCAGCAGCTCCCAGGGCCTAAGTTACAATGAGCAGTTCTTC.

This chain connects TRBV11-2 to TRBJ2-3; the D is unclear. Germline CDR1 is SGHAT and CDR2 is FQNNGV. This CDR3 is 12 amino acids long. The germline V and J ends were trimmed by 4 bases and 6 bases, with 8 bases remaining between them. CDR3 bases: TGTGCCAGCAGCTCCTCGTTGGATACGCAGTATTTT. Its translation: CASSSSLDTQYF.

The table lists this clone with a few counts. The chain joins TRBV6-4 to TRBJ2-3, with D tentatively TRBD2 (5 bases). Looked up from germline, CDR1 is MRHNA and CDR2 is SNTAGT. V was shortened by 4 bases and J by 2 bases, with 10 bases between the two germline ends. CDR3 size: 14 residues. In DNA form, the CDR3 reads TGTGCCAGCAGTGTGGGGAGCCCCACAGATACGCAGTATTTT. This sequence encodes CASSVGSPTDTQYF.

This clone was seen a few times. The V and J genes are TRBV6-4 and TRBJ2-1; tentatively, D is TRBD1 or TRBD2 (6 bases each). Between the trimmed V and J ends, which lost 1 base and 15 bases, there was a span of 10 bases. Germline V CDR1 and CDR2: MRHNA, SNTAGT. This CDR3 spans 11 amino acids. The DNA of the CDR3 is TGTGCCAGCAGTGACTTGGGGGGCTGGTTCTTC. Translated: CASSDLGGWFF.

In its sample, this clone was seen a few times. The chain has TRBV5-1 and TRBJ2-5; 10 nucleotides align to TRBD1. This CDR3 comprises 16 residues. In germline, CDR1 is SGHRS, CDR2 YFSETQ. The V and J ends lost 1 base and 3 bases, in that order; junction bases with no gene match: 6. CDR3 protein: CASSLRGQGSEETQYF. In DNA form, the CDR3 reads TGCGCCAGCAGCTTGAGGGGACAGGGGTCAGAAGAGACCCAGTACTTC.

J is TRBJ2-1 and V is TRBV5-6, with TRBD1 matching 7 bases. With 4 bases clipped from V and 6 bases from J, the junction kept 16 bases outside the gene matches. The CDR3 extends over 17 amino acids. Germline V CDR1 and CDR2: SGHDT, YYEEEE. This CDR3 is CASSPILWGQNFNEQFF. CDR3 nucleotides: TGTGCCAGCAGCCCTATTCTGTGGGGACAGAACTTCAATGAGCAGTTCTTC.

The DNA of the CDR3 is TGTGCCAGCAGTTTACTCGGACAAGCCTACGAGCAGTACTTC. It specifies CASSLLGQAYEQYF. The chain uses TRBV27 and TRBJ2-7; tentative D call: TRBD1 (5 bases). Trimming left V 2 bases short and J 2 bases short, with 10 bases between. The germline V gene encodes CDR1 MNHEY and CDR2 SMNVEV (reference sequence). The CDR3 has 14 residues.

The chain couples TRBV10-3 to TRBJ2-1; no firm D call. CDR1 is ENHRY, CDR2 SYGVKD, per germline. CDR3 length: 15 amino acids. Between the trimmed V and J ends, which lost 0 bases and 3 bases, there was a span of 9 bases. CDR3 in amino acids: CAISESWQHYNEQFF. In DNA form, the CDR3 reads TGTGCCATCAGTGAGTCATGGCAACACTACAATGAGCAGTTCTTC.

This sequence joins TRBV4-3 and TRBJ1-1, with TRBD1 matching 8 bases. The germline CDR1 and CDR2 sequences are LGHNA and YSLEER. This CDR3 comprises 16 residues. After removal of 1 base from V and 5 bases from J, the junction contained 9 bases not matched to a gene. The CDR3 DNA sequence: TGCGCCAGCAGCCAAGGTTACCAGGGGGCCGTTACTGAAGCTTTCTTT. It specifies CASSQGYQGAVTEAFF.

V is TRBV5-8 and J is TRBJ1-1; D is ambiguous. The V and J ends lost 0 bases and 5 bases respectively, with 11 bases between them. Germline V gives CDR1 SGHTS, CDR2 YDEGEE. There are 14 residues in the CDR3. The CDR3 DNA sequence: TGTGCCAGCAGCTTGGAAGTGGGAAGGACTGAAGCTTTCTTT. As protein: CASSLEVGRTEAFF.

This clone was seen a handful of times. The chain joins TRBV29-1 to TRBJ1-2, with D maybe TRBD1 (5 bases). CDR1 is SQVTM and CDR2 is ANQGSEA in the germline V gene. The CDR3 has 12 amino acids. V was pared by 7 bases and J by 3 bases, with 12 bases between. The CDR3 coding sequence is TGCAGCGCTACTCGGGACGACTATGGCTACACCTTC. Encoded protein: CSATRDDYGYTF.

The chain is built from TRBV4-1 and TRBJ2-7, with 7 bases aligning to TRBD1. Looked up from germline, CDR1 is MGHRA and CDR2 is YSYEKL. The CDR3 has 14 amino acids. Losses at the gene ends were 4 bases for V and 4 bases for J; bases not matched to a gene: 7. Here the CDR3 reads CASSPDRDQYEQYF. CDR3 nucleotide sequence: TGCGCCAGCAGCCCCGACAGGGACCAATACGAGCAGTACTTC.

The chain employs TRBV9 and TRBJ2-3, with D perhaps given as TRBD1 or TRBD2 (7 bases each). This CDR3 spans 12 amino acids. V lost 4 bases and J lost 11, with 14 bases in between. CDR1 SGDLS and CDR2 YYNGEE come from the germline V gene. Written as DNA, the CDR3 is TGTGCCAGCAGCCCAGGGGGGGATGGGCAGTATTTT. It codes for CASSPGGDGQYF.